These T cell receptor beta chains were read from a single sample in a study of blood T cell repertoires in COVID-19. The protocol was immunoSEQ multiplex PCR, while the TCRdb copy is restricted to in-frame clones and leaves out a portion. The sample carries 50,000 to 70,000 clones, more than 70% recorded once. The specimen was peripheral blood. The origin of the receptors is a man aged 55-75 years with active or convalescent COVID-19. Both conserved end residues are part of each CDR3. The D gene is left open where the match is weak. Size is omitted from some rows. Given values are once, few, many or a class for expanded clones.

NA,13,TRBV7-2,TRBD1,TRBJ2-7,TGTGCCAGCTCCAGGGACAGGGCAGACGAGCAGTACTTC,CASSRDRADEQYF
NA,13,TRBV14,NA,TRBJ2-3,TGTGCCAGCAGCCTTCCTTTCACAGATACGCAGTATTTT,CASSLPFTDTQYF
once,12,TRBV29-1,TRBD2,TRBJ2-3,TGCAGCCTAGCGGCGGGTACAGATACGCAGTATTTT,CSLAAGTDTQYF
NA,12,TRBV7-8,NA,TRBJ2-3,TGTGCCAGCAGCCTTATAACAGATACGCAGTATTTT,CASSLITDTQYF
NA,13,TRBV6-5,NA,TRBJ2-2,TGTGCCAGCAGTTACCCTAACACCGGGGAGCTGTTTTTT,CASSYPNTGELFF
NA,16,TRBV28,NA,TRBJ1-4,TGTGCCAGCAGTTCCAGACGGGACTCCGTTAGTGAAAAACTGTTTTTT,CASSSRRDSVSEKLFF
NA,15,TRBV4-2,NA,TRBJ2-1,TGTGCCAGCAGCCAACCGGAGGGTCTAAACAATGAGCAGTTCTTC,CASSQPEGLNNEQFF
NA,15,TRBV28,TRBD1,TRBJ1-4,TGTGCCAGCACTCAGGGGGTTTGGCTGGCGGCCAAACTGTTTTTT,CASTQGVWLAAKLFF
NA,16,TRBV19,TRBD1,TRBJ1-3,TGTGCCAGTAGAGGGACAGGGGCTTTGTCTGGAAACACCATATATTTT,CASRGTGALSGNTIYF
NA,15,TRBV7-2,TRBD1,TRBJ1-5,TGTGCCAGCAGCCCGATGGGACAGCCGAATCAGCCCCAGCATTTT,CASSPMGQPNQPQHF
few,16,TRBV7-2,NA,TRBJ1-2,TGTGCCAGCAGGATCCCCGGGGGGGGCGGTAACTATGGCTACACCTTC,CASRIPGGGGNYGYTF
NA,14,TRBV6-6,NA,TRBJ1-2,TGTGCCAGCAGTTACCCCGGACAGATCTATGGCTACACCTTC,CASSYPGQIYGYTF
few,14,TRBV7-9,NA,TRBJ1-4,TGTGCCAGCAGCTTCACGGACGGGGTAGAAAAACTGTTTTTT,CASSFTDGVEKLFF
NA,12,TRBV9,NA,TRBJ2-3,TGTGCCAGCAGCCCCATCATAGATACGCAGTATTTT,CASSPIIDTQYF
NA,13,TRBV5-4,NA,TRBJ1-3,TGTGCCGTTCGGCAGGCCTCTGGAAACACCATATATTTT,CAVRQASGNTIYF
NA,15,TRBV7-5,NA,TRBJ1-1,TGTGTCAGAAGCTTAGGTCGGGACAGGAACACTGAAGCTTTCTTT,CVRSLGRDRNTEAFF
NA,14,TRBV7-8,TRBD2,TRBJ2-7,TGTGCCAGCAGCTTAGGTTCGCGGGGGGATGAGCAGTACTTC,CASSLGSRGDEQYF
NA,17,TRBV5-1,NA,TRBJ1-6,TGCGCCAGCAGCTTGGGGCAGGCCTCCCGGCTCCGGCCACCCCTCCACTTT,CASSLGQASRLRPPLHF
NA,16,TRBV4-2,TRBD1,TRBJ2-7,TGTGCCAGCAGCCAAGTGGGACAGGCCCTCCTCTCCGAGCAGTACTTC,CASSQVGQALLSEQYF
NA,14,TRBV3-1/TRBV3-2,TRBD1,TRBJ2-7,TGTGCCAGCAGCTTTCATCAGGGGGTCAACGAGCAGTACTTC,CASSFHQGVNEQYF
NA,14,TRBV5-1,TRBD2,TRBJ2-7,TGCGCCAGCAGCGCGACTAGCGGGAGCTACGAGCAGTACTTC,CASSATSGSYEQYF
NA,14,TRBV20-1,NA,TRBJ2-3,TGCAGTGCTAGTCGGGAGCGGGGCACAGATACGCAGTATTTT,CSASRERGTDTQYF
NA,14,TRBV7-9,NA,TRBJ1-6,TGTGCCAGCGGAGGACAAGGCGGGAAGTCACCCCTCCACTTT,CASGGQGGKSPLHF
NA,16,TRBV4-2,TRBD2,TRBJ2-5,TGTGCCAGCAGCCTAACTAGCGGGGGGAACCAAGAGACCCAGTACTTC,CASSLTSGGNQETQYF
few,15,TRBV5-1,NA,TRBJ2-7,TGCGCCAGCAGCCCCCGGGGTGGGAACTCCTACGAGCAGTACTTC,CASSPRGGNSYEQYF
NA,16,TRBV28,NA,TRBJ1-5,TGTGCCAGCAGCGCCCCGGGAGTCTCAAGCAATCAGCCCCAGCATTTT,CASSAPGVSSNQPQHF
NA,16,TRBV2,NA,TRBJ2-2,TGTGCCAGAAGTGATACGGGGGTATCGAACACCGGGGAGCTGTTTTTT,CARSDTGVSNTGELFF
NA,14,TRBV6-5,NA,TRBJ1-3,TGTGCCAGCAGTCATGAGGGAAGAGAAAACACCATATATTTT,CASSHEGRENTIYF
NA,14,TRBV7-9,TRBD1,TRBJ1-4,TGTGCCAGCAGCCCCGGGACAGATAATGAAAAACTGTTTTTT,CASSPGTDNEKLFF
NA,13,TRBV7-3,TRBD1,TRBJ1-1,TGTGCCAGCAGTCTGGACAGGGAGGATGAAGCTTTCTTT,CASSLDREDEAFF
NA,14,TRBV3-1/TRBV3-2,NA,TRBJ1-1,TGTGCCAGCAGCCAAGTGACTGGGAACACTGAAGCTTTCTTT,CASSQVTGNTEAFF
NA,11,TRBV7-9,NA,TRBJ1-1,TGTGCCAGCATCAGGTCCACTGAAGCTTTCTTT,CASIRSTEAFF
NA,15,TRBV10-2,TRBD1,TRBJ2-1,TGCGCCAGCAGGGTCGGGACAGGGGGCTACAATGAGCAGTTCTTC,CASRVGTGGYNEQFF
NA,22,TRBV10-2,TRBD2,TRBJ2-6,TGCGCCAGCAGTGTCTCGCTCCGACTAGCGGGATCTTATCGGTCTGGGGCCAACGTCCTGACTTTC,CASSVSLRLAGSYRSGANVLTF
once,12,TRBV12-3/TRBV12-4,NA,TRBJ2-1,TGTGCCAGCAGTGACAGCTACAATGAGCAGTTCTTC,CASSDSYNEQFF
NA,15,TRBV19,NA,TRBJ1-2,TGTGCCAGTAGTCTGACTACGGACAGTTTCTATGGCTACACCTTC,CASSLTTDSFYGYTF
NA,16,TRBV6-5,TRBD1,TRBJ1-1,TGTGCCAGCAGTTACTTTGGGACAGGATTGAACACTGAAGCTTTCTTT,CASSYFGTGLNTEAFF
NA,16,TRBV5-6,TRBD1,TRBJ2-7,TGTGCCAGCAGCAGACGACAGGGGGCGATTCAATACGAGCAGTACTTC,CASSRRQGAIQYEQYF
NA,12,TRBV5-1,NA,TRBJ1-2,TGCGCCAGCAGCACTGGACAGTACGGCTACACCTTC,CASSTGQYGYTF
NA,15,TRBV27,TRBD1,TRBJ2-1,TGTGCCAGCAGTTTCGAAGGGACAGGATACAATGAGCAGTTCTTC,CASSFEGTGYNEQFF
NA,14,TRBV29-1,TRBD1,TRBJ1-1,TGCAGCGCCCAATACAGGGGGTTAAACACTGAAGCTTTCTTT,CSAQYRGLNTEAFF
NA,17,TRBV18,TRBD2,TRBJ2-1,TGTGCCAGCTCACCCATTCCGGGGGGAAACTCCTACAATGAGCAGTTCTTC,CASSPIPGGNSYNEQFF
NA,16,TRBV5-4,TRBD1,TRBJ1-2,TGTGCCAGCAGCCCGGGACAGGGATGGGCTAACTATGGCTACACCTTC,CASSPGQGWANYGYTF
NA,14,TRBV7-2,NA,TRBJ2-1,TGTGCCAGCAGCTTACGGCAGGGTATCGATGAGCAGTTCTTC,CASSLRQGIDEQFF
NA,18,TRBV6-2/TRBV6-3,TRBD2,TRBJ2-2,TGTGCCAGCAGCCCTATGCAACTAGCGGGGGGCCCTACCGGGGAGCTGTTTTTT,CASSPMQLAGGPTGELFF
NA,16,TRBV7-9,NA,TRBJ2-2,TGTGCCGTTAATTCCCGGAGTCTATCGAACACCGGGGAGCTGTTTTTT,CAVNSRSLSNTGELFF
NA,15,TRBV18,TRBD1,TRBJ1-1,TGTGCCAGCTCATTGACAGGGGGCGCGGACACTGAAGCTTTCTTT,CASSLTGGADTEAFF
once,12,TRBV5-6,NA,TRBJ1-2,TGTGCCAGCAGCTTATATGTATATGGCTACACCTTC,CASSLYVYGYTF
NA,15,TRBV21-1,NA,TRBJ1-2,TGTGCCAGCAGCAAAGACCGGGACACCGTTCGGGGCTACACCTTC,CASSKDRDTVRGYTF
NA,14,TRBV29-1,TRBD1,TRBJ2-7,TGCAGCGTTGGGGGGACAGGCGGGTCCTACGAGCAGTACTTC,CSVGGTGGSYEQYF